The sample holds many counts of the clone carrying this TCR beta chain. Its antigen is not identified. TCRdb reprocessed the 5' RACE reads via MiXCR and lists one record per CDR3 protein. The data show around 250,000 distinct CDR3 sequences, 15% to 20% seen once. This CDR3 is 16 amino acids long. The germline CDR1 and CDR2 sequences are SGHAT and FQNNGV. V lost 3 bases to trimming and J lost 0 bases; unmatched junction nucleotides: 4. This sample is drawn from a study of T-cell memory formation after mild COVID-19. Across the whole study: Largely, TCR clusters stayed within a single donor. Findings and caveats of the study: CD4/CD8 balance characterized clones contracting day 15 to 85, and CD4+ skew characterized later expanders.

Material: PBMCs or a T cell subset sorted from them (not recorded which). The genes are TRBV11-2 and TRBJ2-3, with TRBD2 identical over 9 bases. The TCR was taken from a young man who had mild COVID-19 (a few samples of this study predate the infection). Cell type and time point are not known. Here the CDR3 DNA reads TGTGCCAGCAGCTTGGGAGCGGGGGGTAGCACAGATACGCAGTATTTT. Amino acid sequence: CASSLGAGGSTDTQYF.